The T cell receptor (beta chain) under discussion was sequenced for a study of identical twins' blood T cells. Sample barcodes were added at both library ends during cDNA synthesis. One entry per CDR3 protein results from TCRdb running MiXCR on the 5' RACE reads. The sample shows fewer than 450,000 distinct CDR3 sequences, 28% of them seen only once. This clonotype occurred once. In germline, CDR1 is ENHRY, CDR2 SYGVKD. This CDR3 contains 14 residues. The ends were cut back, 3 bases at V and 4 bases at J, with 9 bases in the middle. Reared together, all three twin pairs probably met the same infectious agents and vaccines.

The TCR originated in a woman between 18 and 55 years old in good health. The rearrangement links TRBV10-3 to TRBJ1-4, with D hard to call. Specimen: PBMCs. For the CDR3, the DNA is TGTGCCATCAGTGAAGGAGGTGTTAATGAAAAACTGTTTTTT. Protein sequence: CAISEGGVNEKLFF.